These 10 T cell receptor beta chains were sequenced from one sample in a study of response to subunit inactivated influenza vaccine. MiXCR, applied by TCRdb to the RT-PCR reads, yields one record per CDR3 protein. The sample contains around 580,000 distinct CDR3 sequences, 12% of which appear only once. The starting material was PBMCs from blood, obtained on the day of vaccination. The receptors originated from a man in his fifties who received an inactivated influenza vaccine.

This clonotype was recorded a few times. The J gene is TRBJ1-1, the V gene TRBV5-1; 8 bases align to TRBD1. V was pared by 0 bases and J by 6 bases, with 10 bases of the junction left unmatched. The CDR3 contains 16 residues. In germline, CDR1 is SGHRS, CDR2 YFSETQ. Here the CDR3 reads CASSLGRPTGVAEAFF. CDR3 DNA: TGCGCCAGCAGCTTGGGTCGCCCGACAGGGGTGGCTGAAGCTTTCTTT. The variable domain in full, with the rest retrieved from reference TRBV5-1 and TRBJ1-1, is KAGVTQTPRYLIKTRGQQVTLSCSPISGHRSVSWYQQTPGQGLQFLFEYFSETQRNKGNFPGRFSGRQFSNSRSEMNVSTLELGDSALYLCASSLGRPTGVAEAFFGQGTRLTVV.

This clonotype was seen a handful of times. The gene calls are TRBV2 and TRBJ1-2; D call uncertain. The CDR3 contains 14 residues. V gave up 1 base and J gave up 6 bases, with 12 bases separating them. CDR1 and CDR2 from the germline V gene are SNHLY and FYNNEI. DNA for the CDR3: TGTGCCAGCAGTGAAGGAGGTTTTGTGCATGGCTACACCTTC. Its translation is CASSEGGFVHGYTF. The entire variable domain, with the rest obtained from reference TRBV2 and TRBJ1-2, is as follows: EPEVTQTPSHQVTQMGQEVILRCVPISNHLYFYWYRQILGQKVEFLVSFYNNEISEKSEIFDDQFSVERPDGSNFTLKIRSTKLEDSAMYFCASSEGGFVHGYTFGSGTRLTVV.

This clonotype has more than one count but fewer than ten. The chain recombines TRBV7-2 with TRBJ2-3; D gene ambiguous. The CDR3 has 16 amino acids. Per the germline V gene, CDR1 is SGHTA and CDR2 is FQGNSA. Trimming left V 3 bases short and J 3 bases short, with 16 bases between. CDR3 region: CASSLGGFYRTDTQYF. The CDR3 coding sequence is TGTGCCAGCAGCTTGGGTGGATTTTATCGGACAGATACGCAGTATTTT. The full variable domain, completed using reference TRBV7-2 and TRBJ2-3, is GAGVSQSPSNKVTEKGKDVELRCDPISGHTALYWYRQSLGQGLEFLIYFQGNSAPDKSGLPSDRFSAERTGGSVSTLTIQRTQQEDSAVYLCASSLGGFYRTDTQYFGPGTRLTVL.

This clonotype appeared a few times. This chain uses TRBV10-3 with TRBJ2-7; D is unclear. Germline CDR1 and CDR2: ENHRY and SYGVKD. V was cut by 6 bases and J by 6 bases, with 18 bases left in between. CDR3 length: 14 residues. The chain's CDR3 is CAISETAEEVEQYF. The CDR3 nucleotides are TGTGCCATCAGCGAGACTGCCGAAGAAGTCGAGCAGTACTTC.

This clonotype showed up just a few times. CDR3 protein: CASSRQTGYYNEQFF. In DNA, the CDR3 is TGTGCCAGCAGCCGACAGACAGGGTACTACAATGAGCAGTTCTTC. The rearrangement joins TRBV12-3 or TRBV12-4 to TRBJ2-1; 7 bases agree with TRBD1. The V segment lost 6 bases and the J segment 3 bases; nucleotides outside the gene matches: 8. This CDR3 spans 15 amino acids.

The chain recombines TRBV5-6 with TRBJ2-3; D remains unclear. CDR3 size: 15 residues. Germline V gives CDR1 SGHDT, CDR2 YYEEEE. Trimming removed 4 bases at V and 5 bases at J, with 17 bases between. CDR3 amino acids: CASSPPWKGGDTQYF. The CDR3 nucleotides read TGTGCCAGCAGCCCCCCCTGGAAGGGTGGAGATACGCAGTATTTT. Full variable domain (outside the CDR3, taken from reference TRBV5-6 and TRBJ2-3): DAGVTQSPTHLIKTRGQQVTLRCSPKSGHDTVSWYQQALGQGPQFIFQYYEEEERQRGNFPDRFSGHQFPNYSSELNVNALLLGDSALYLCASSPPWKGGDTQYFGPGTRLTVL.

The V call is TRBV11-1, the J call TRBJ2-3, with D perhaps matching TRBD1 (6 bases). Trimming cost V 6 bases and J 2 bases, with 27 bases left between them. The CDR3 spans 19 residues. Germline lookup yields CDR1 SGHAT and CDR2 FQDESV (reference sequence). The CDR3 reads CASRQKLRGQPSSTDTQYF. The CDR3 DNA reads as TGTGCCAGCAGGCAGAAACTTCGAGGACAGCCCTCATCCACAGATACGCAGTATTTT.

This clonotype has a handful of counts. V and J are TRBV3-1 and TRBJ2-1; tentative D call: TRBD2 (6 bases). Trimming removed 3 bases from V and 10 bases from J, with 16 bases in between. This CDR3 region has 14 residues. The germline V gene encodes CDR1 LGHDT and CDR2 YNNKEL (reference sequence). CDR3 loop: CASSQEDYRSEQFF. Here the CDR3 DNA reads TGTGCCAGCAGCCAGGAGGACTACCGTAGCGAGCAGTTCTTC.

This clonotype was seen a handful of times. The chain employs TRBV28 and TRBJ1-1; TRBD1 is a possible D gene (6 bases). Trimming took 2 bases from V and 4 from J, leaving 23 bases between them. Germline CDR1 is MDHEN and CDR2 is SYDVKM. This CDR3 region has 18 residues. The CDR3 loop reads CASSLGGGGSRPGTEAFF. Written as DNA, the CDR3 is TGTGCCAGCAGTTTAGGCGGGGGCGGCAGTCGCCCCGGCACTGAAGCTTTCTTT.

This chain joins TRBV29-1 and TRBJ2-7; D ambiguous. This CDR3 has 12 amino acids. Germline V gene lookup returns CDR1 SQVTM and CDR2 ANQGSEA. V was pared by 4 bases and J by 1 base, with 8 bases between. CDR3 amino acids: CSVVAESYEQYF. CDR3 nucleotide sequence: TGCAGCGTTGTGGCGGAATCCTACGAGCAGTACTTC.